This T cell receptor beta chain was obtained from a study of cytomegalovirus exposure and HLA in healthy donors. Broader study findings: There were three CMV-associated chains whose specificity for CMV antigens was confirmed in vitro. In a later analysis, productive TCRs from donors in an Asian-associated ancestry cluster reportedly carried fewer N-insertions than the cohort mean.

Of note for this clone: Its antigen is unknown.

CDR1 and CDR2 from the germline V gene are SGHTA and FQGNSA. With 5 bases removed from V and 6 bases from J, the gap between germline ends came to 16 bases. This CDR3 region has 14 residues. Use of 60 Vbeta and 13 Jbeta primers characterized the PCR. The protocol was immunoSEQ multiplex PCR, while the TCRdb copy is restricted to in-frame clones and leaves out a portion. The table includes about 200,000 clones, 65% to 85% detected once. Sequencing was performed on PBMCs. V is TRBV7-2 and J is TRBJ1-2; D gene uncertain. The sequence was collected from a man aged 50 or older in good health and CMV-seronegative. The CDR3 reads CASSIPTRRDGYTF. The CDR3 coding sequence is TGTGCCAGCAGCATACCGACCCGGCGGGATGGCTACACCTTC.